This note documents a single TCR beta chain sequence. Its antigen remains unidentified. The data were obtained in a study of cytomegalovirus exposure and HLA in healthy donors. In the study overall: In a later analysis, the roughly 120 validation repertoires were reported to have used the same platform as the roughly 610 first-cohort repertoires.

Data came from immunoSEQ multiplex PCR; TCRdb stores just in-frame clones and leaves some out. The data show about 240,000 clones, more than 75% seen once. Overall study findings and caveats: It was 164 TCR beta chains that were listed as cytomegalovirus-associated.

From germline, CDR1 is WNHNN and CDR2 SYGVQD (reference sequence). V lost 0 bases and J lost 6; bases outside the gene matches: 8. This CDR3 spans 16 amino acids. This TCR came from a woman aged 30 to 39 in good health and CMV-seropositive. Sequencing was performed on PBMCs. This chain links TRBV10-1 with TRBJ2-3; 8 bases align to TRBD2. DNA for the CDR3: TGCGCCAGCAGTGAGTCCAGGGAACCGGGGGGGGATACGCAGTATTTT. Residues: CASSESREPGGDTQYF.